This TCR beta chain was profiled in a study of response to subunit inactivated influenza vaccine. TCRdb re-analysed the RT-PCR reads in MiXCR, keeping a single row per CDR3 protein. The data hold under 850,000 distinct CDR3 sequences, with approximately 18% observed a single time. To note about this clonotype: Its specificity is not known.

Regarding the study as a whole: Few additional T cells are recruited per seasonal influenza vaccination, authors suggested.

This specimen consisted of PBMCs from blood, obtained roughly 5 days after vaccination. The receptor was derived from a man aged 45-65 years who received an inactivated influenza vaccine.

The CDR3 protein is CASSLGGAGYGYTF. CDR3 DNA: TGTGCCAGCAGCTTAGGAGGGGCGGGCTATGGCTACACCTTC. The chain is built from TRBV11-2 and TRBJ1-2, with a tentative D call TRBD1 (5 bases). V lost 1 base, J lost 4 bases, and 10 bases lay in between. In germline, CDR1 is SGHAT, CDR2 FQNNGV. The CDR3 spans 14 residues.